This is a list of T cell receptor beta chains from one sample in a study of T cell changes during pregnancy in multiple sclerosis. Method: immunoSEQ multiplex PCR; TCRdb's copy keeps in-frame clones and lacks some. The sample shows about 36,000 clones, 93% of them seen only once. The material was CD4+ T cells from peripheral blood mononuclear cells, obtained in the first trimester of pregnancy. These receptors all come from a female donor with multiple sclerosis, enrolled in a pregnancy study. The CDR3 runs from the conserved cysteine through the conserved F or W. The order of the fields is clone size, J gene, D gene, V gene, CDR3 DNA, CDR3 protein. A D gene is named only where the DNA matches it firmly. Size is stated for part of the rows, as once, few or many counts, or as a class when the clone is expanded.

>-|TRBJ1-4|-|TRBV4-1
TGCGCCAGCAGCCAATCCCTCCAGGACAGCAGGTTTGAAAAACTGTTTTTT
CASSQSLQDSRFEKLFF
>-|TRBJ2-7|TRBD1|TRBV6-6
TGTGCCAGCAGTTACCCTGGGACAGCTCCCCCCGAGCAGTACTTC
CASSYPGTAPPEQYF
>few|TRBJ2-1|TRBD1|TRBV5-5
TGTGCCAGCAGCCGCCGGACAGGGAGTTCCTACAATGAGCAGTTCTTC
CASSRRTGSSYNEQFF
>-|TRBJ2-1|-|TRBV2
TGTGCCAGCAGTGGAGGGCCGGGTGAGCAGTTCTTC
CASSGGPGEQFF
>-|TRBJ1-1|-|TRBV10-2
TGCGCCAGCAGTAACGGACAGATGAACACTGAAGCTTTCTTT
CASSNGQMNTEAFF
>-|TRBJ2-7|-|TRBV6-1
TGTGCCAGCAGTGCTTTTGCTTTGAGTGGGAGACTCGACGAGCAGTACTTC
CASSAFALSGRLDEQYF
>-|TRBJ1-5|-|TRBV6-5
TGTGCCAGCAGGCCCAGAATTTATAGCAATCAGCCCCAGCATTTT
CASRPRIYSNQPQHF
>-|TRBJ1-4|TRBD1|TRBV6-5
TGTGCCAGCAGACGCGACAGGGTTAGTGGTGAAAAACTGTTTTTT
CASRRDRVSGEKLFF
>once|TRBJ2-3|-|TRBV7-2
TGTGCCAGCAGCTTATGGGGGCGGGGCACAGATACGCAGTATTTT
CASSLWGRGTDTQYF
>-|TRBJ1-5|-|TRBV4-1
TGCGCCAGCAGCCAAGAAGGGCAGGGCTTTTTCAATCAGCCCCAGCATTTT
CASSQEGQGFFNQPQHF
>-|TRBJ1-3|TRBD1|TRBV19
TGTGCCAGTAGTCAAAGGACAGGAGTTGGAAACACCATATATTTT
CASSQRTGVGNTIYF
>-|TRBJ2-5|TRBD2|TRBV19
TGTGCCAGTAGTATAAGTCTACTAGCGGGAGAAGAGACCCAGTACTTC
CASSISLLAGEETQYF
>-|TRBJ1-1|TRBD1|TRBV7-9
TGTGCCAGCAGTATAGGACAGCCCAGGGGGGCTTTCTTT
CASSIGQPRGAFF
>-|TRBJ2-3|-|TRBV5-1
TGCGCCAGCAGCCCATCGGGTACTAGCACAGATACGCAGTATTTT
CASSPSGTSTDTQYF
>-|TRBJ2-3|TRBD1|TRBV18
TGTGCCAGCTCACCACTTACTTTGTGGACAGGGGCTGACACAGATACGCAGTATTTT
CASSPLTLWTGADTDTQYF
>-|TRBJ1-4|-|TRBV7-8
TGTGCCAGCCATGTTTCCCGGGGACAAAGAAATGAAAAACTGTTTTTT
CASHVSRGQRNEKLFF
>-|TRBJ1-2|TRBD1|TRBV28
TGTGCCAGCAGTGGAAGGACAGGCTTTAACTATGGCTACACCTTC
CASSGRTGFNYGYTF
>-|TRBJ2-3|TRBD2|TRBV7-9
TGTGCCAGCAGTCCAGGAGGGCGGGAGAGGACAGATACGCAGTATTTT
CASSPGGRERTDTQYF
>-|TRBJ1-5|TRBD1|TRBV5-5
TGTGCCAGCAGTGGGACAGGGGCTGCCCAGCCCCAGCATTTT
CASSGTGAAQPQHF
>-|TRBJ1-5|TRBD1|TRBV6-5
TGTGCCAGCAGGACGGGACAGGTCAATCAGCCCCAGCATTTT
CASRTGQVNQPQHF
>-|TRBJ2-7|TRBD2|TRBV7-6
TGTGCCAGCAGTCCTGGAGCGGGGCAGGTGATCAACCCGAGCTCCTACGAGCAGTACTTC
CASSPGAGQVINPSSYEQYF
>-|TRBJ1-2|-|TRBV7-8
TGTGCCAGCAGCTTAGCGCGATTAATGACAGCAAACTATGGCTACACCTTC
CASSLARLMTANYGYTF
>-|TRBJ1-4|-|TRBV18
TGTGCCAGCTCCTCGGACATGGGTGAAAAACTGTTTTTT
CASSSDMGEKLFF
>-|TRBJ2-7|-|TRBV28
TGTGCCATACAGGACAGTAGCTCCTACGAGCAGTACTTC
CAIQDSSSYEQYF
>-|TRBJ1-3|TRBD1|TRBV5-4
TGTGCCAGCAGCTCCAGGACAGGCTCTGGAAACACCATATATTTT
CASSSRTGSGNTIYF
>-|TRBJ2-1|TRBD2|TRBV7-9
TGTGCCAGCAGCGCCAGGACTAGCGGGAATGAGCAGTTCTTC
CASSARTSGNEQFF
>-|TRBJ2-5|-|TRBV7-9
TGTGCCAGCAGCTTAGCGGGGGGTGCAGAGACCCAGTACTTC
CASSLAGGAETQYF
>-|TRBJ2-3|-|TRBV28
TGTGCCAGCAAGAGGGATCGGGATACGCAGTATTTT
CASKRDRDTQYF
>-|TRBJ2-2|-|TRBV7-6
TGTGCCAGCAGCCCCGAACCTAGCGCCGTCACCGGGGAGCTGTTTTTT
CASSPEPSAVTGELFF
>-|TRBJ1-5|TRBD1|TRBV18
TGTGCCAGCTCACCGACACGACCCGACAGGGTAAATCAGCCCCAGCATTTT
CASSPTRPDRVNQPQHF
>-|TRBJ1-3|-|TRBV20-1
TGCGCGGTTTCGGGAAACACCATATATTTT
CAVSGNTIYF
>-|TRBJ2-1|-|TRBV30
TGTGCCTGGAGCCCGCGCCAGGGTGAGCAGTTCTTC
CAWSPRQGEQFF
>-|TRBJ2-5|TRBD1|TRBV9
TGTGCCAGCAGCGGACAGGGAGATGAGACCCAGTACTTC
CASSGQGDETQYF
>-|TRBJ1-5|-|TRBV28
TGTGCCAGCAGTTTAGCTGGATCGGGGAATCAGCCCCAGCATTTT
CASSLAGSGNQPQHF
>-|TRBJ2-1|-|TRBV28
TGTGCCAGCAGTTTTTACGCAGGGGGGTCCTACAATGAACAGTTCTTC
CASSFYAGGSYNEQFF
>-|TRBJ1-2|TRBD1|TRBV19
TGTGCCAGTAGTATCCAGGACAGGGGGCGCGTCTATGGCTACACCTTC
CASSIQDRGRVYGYTF